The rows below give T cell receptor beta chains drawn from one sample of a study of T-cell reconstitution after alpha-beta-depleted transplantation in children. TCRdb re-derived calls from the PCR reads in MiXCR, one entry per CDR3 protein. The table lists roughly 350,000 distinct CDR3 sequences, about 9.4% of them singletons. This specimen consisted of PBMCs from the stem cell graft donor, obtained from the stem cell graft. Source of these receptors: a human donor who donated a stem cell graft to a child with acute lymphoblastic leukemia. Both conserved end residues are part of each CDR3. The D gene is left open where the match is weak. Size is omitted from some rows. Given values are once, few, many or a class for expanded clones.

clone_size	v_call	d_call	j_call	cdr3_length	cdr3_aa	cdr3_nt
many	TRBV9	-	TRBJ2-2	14	CASSVVQVTGELFF	TGTGCCAGCAGCGTAGTACAGGTCACCGGGGAGCTGTTTTTT
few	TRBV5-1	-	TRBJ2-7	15	CASSLSPDFSYEQYF	TGCGCCAGCAGCTTGAGTCCGGACTTTTCCTATGAGCAGTACTTC
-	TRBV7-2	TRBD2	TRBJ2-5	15	CASSLGGGRRETQYF	TGTGCCAGCAGCTTAGGCGGCGGGAGAAGAGAGACCCAGTACTTC
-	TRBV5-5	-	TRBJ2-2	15	CASSRGPDYTGELFF	TGTGCCAGCAGCAGAGGCCCCGATTACACCGGGGAGCTGTTTTTT
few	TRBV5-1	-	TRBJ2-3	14	CASSLLAPTDTQYF	TGCGCCAGCAGCTTGCTAGCGCCCACAGATACGCAGTATTTT
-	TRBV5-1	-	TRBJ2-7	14	CASSLEVSSYEQYF	TGCGCCAGCAGCTTGGAGGTTAGCTCCTACGAGCAGTACTTC
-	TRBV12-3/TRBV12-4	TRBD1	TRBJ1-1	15	CASSYGTGVFAEAFF	TGTGCCAGCAGCTACGGGACAGGGGTTTTCGCTGAAGCTTTCTTT
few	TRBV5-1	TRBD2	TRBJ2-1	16	CASSLSGGALVYEQFF	TGCGCCAGCAGCCTCTCGGGAGGTGCCCTCGTGTATGAGCAGTTCTTC
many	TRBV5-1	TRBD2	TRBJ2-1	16	CASSHTSGSRDNEQFF	TGCGCCAGCAGCCACACTAGCGGGAGTAGGGACAATGAGCAGTTCTTC
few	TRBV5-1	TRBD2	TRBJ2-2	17	CASSPYSGSGGTGELFF	TGCGCCAGCAGCCCTTATAGCGGGAGCGGTGGCACCGGGGAGCTGTTTTTT
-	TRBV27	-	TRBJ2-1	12	CASRAAYNEQFF	TGTGCCAGCCGCGCCGCCTACAATGAGCAGTTCTTC
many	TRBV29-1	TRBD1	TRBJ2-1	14	CSVRTGDSYNEQFF	TGCAGCGTTCGGACAGGGGACTCCTACAATGAGCAGTTCTTC
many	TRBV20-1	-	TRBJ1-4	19	CSAPRLAAEGTTTNEKLFF	TGCAGTGCTCCTAGATTGGCCGCGGAGGGGACAACAACTAATGAAAAACTGTTTTTT
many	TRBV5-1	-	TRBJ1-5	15	CASSLWGESGQPQHF	TGCGCCAGCAGCTTGTGGGGCGAGTCAGGTCAGCCCCAGCATTTT
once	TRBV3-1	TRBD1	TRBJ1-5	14	CASSLGTDNPPQHF	TGTGCCAGCAGCCTCGGGACAGACAATCCGCCCCAGCATTTT
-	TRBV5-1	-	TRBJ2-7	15	CASSWGGGTPYEQYF	TGCGCCAGCAGCTGGGGAGGGGGTACCCCCTACGAGCAGTACTTC
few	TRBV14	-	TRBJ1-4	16	CASSRVGIGTNEKLFF	TGTGCCAGCAGCCGGGTAGGAATCGGGACTAATGAAAAACTGTTTTTT
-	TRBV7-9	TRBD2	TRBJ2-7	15	CASSFSGSKDYEQYF	TGTGCCAGCAGCTTTAGCGGGAGTAAGGATTACGAGCAGTACTTC
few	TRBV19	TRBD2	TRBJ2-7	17	CASSETSGRTYSYEQYF	TGTGCCAGTAGTGAAACTAGCGGGAGGACCTACTCCTACGAGCAGTACTTC
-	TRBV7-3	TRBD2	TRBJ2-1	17	CASSLELPTSGNNEQFF	TGTGCCAGCAGCTTAGAATTGCCGACTAGCGGAAACAATGAGCAGTTCTTC
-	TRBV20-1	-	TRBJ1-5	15	CSAQRGRGLNQPQHF	TGCAGTGCCCAGCGGGGGAGGGGACTTAATCAGCCCCAGCATTTT
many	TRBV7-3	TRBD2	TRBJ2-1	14	CASSLQAGEDEQFF	TGTGCCAGCAGCTTGCAAGCGGGGGAGGATGAGCAGTTCTTC
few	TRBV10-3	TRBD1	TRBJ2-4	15	CAISAEGAAKNIQYF	TGTGCCATCAGCGCAGAGGGGGCAGCCAAAAACATTCAGTACTTC
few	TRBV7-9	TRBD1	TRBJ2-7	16	CASSQPDRGLTYEQYF	TGTGCCAGCAGCCAGCCGGACAGGGGGCTAACCTACGAGCAGTACTTC
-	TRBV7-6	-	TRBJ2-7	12	CASSSLCYEQYF	TGTGCCAGCAGCTCCCTTTGCTACGAGCAGTACTTC
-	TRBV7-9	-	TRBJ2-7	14	CASSGTAGSYEQYF	TGTGCCAGCAGCGGGACCGCTGGCTCCTACGAGCAGTACTTC
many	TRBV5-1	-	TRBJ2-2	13	CASSHAGTGELFF	TGCGCCAGCAGCCACGCGGGCACCGGGGAGCTGTTTTTT
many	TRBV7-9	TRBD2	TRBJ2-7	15	CASSLAGGLAAEQYF	TGTGCCAGCAGCTTAGCTGGGGGACTAGCGGCCGAGCAGTACTTC
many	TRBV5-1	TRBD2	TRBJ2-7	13	CASSLGTSDEQYF	TGCGCCAGCAGCTTGGGGACTAGCGACGAGCAGTACTTC
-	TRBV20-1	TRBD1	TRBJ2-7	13	CSYGQGVRYEQYF	TGCAGTTACGGACAGGGGGTACGCTACGAGCAGTACTTC
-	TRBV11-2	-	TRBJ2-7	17	CASSLEGARLGTYEQYF	TGTGCCAGCAGCTTAGAAGGCGCCAGGCTGGGAACCTACGAGCAGTACTTC
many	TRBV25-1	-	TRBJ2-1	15	CASSDSASSYNEQFF	TGTGCCAGCAGTGATAGCGCCAGCTCCTACAATGAGCAGTTCTTC
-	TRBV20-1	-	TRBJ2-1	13	CSARDRPDNEQFF	TGCAGTGCTAGAGATCGGCCCGACAATGAGCAGTTCTTC
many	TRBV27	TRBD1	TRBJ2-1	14	CASRTDRGYNEQFF	TGTGCCAGCAGGACGGACAGGGGCTACAATGAGCAGTTCTTC
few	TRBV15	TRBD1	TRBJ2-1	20	CATSRDGAGGIGSSYNEQFF	TGTGCCACCAGCAGAGATGGTGCAGGGGGCATAGGGAGCTCCTACAATGAGCAGTTCTTC
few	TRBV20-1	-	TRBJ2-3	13	CSAQGGVTDTQYF	TGCAGTGCCCAGGGGGGGGTCACAGATACGCAGTATTTT
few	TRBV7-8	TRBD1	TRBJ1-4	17	CASSPRANRGSNEKLFF	TGTGCCAGCAGCCCTCGGGCAAACAGGGGGAGTAATGAAAAACTGTTTTTT
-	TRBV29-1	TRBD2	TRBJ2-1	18	CSVESTSGIWPIYNEQFF	TGCAGCGTTGAATCGACTAGCGGGATTTGGCCAATCTACAATGAGCAGTTCTTC
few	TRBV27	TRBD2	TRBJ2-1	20	CASSPPPGAKGTSGYNEQFF	TGTGCCAGCAGTCCCCCCCCCGGGGCTAAAGGGACTAGCGGCTACAATGAGCAGTTCTTC
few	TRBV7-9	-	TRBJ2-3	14	CASSFGDGTDTQYF	TGTGCCAGCAGCTTCGGGGATGGGACAGATACGCAGTATTTT
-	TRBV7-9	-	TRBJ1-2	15	CASSLVVAGEDGYTF	TGTGCCAGCAGCTTAGTGGTTGCGGGGGAGGATGGCTACACCTTC
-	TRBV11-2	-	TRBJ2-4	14	CASSLYGQHSIQYF	TGTGCCAGCAGCTTATATGGGCAGCACAGCATTCAGTACTTC
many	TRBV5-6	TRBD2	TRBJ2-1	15	CACQGGLAGADEQFF	TGTGCCTGCCAGGGAGGACTAGCGGGAGCCGATGAGCAGTTCTTC
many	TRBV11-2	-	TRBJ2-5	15	CASSRWRDPKETQYF	TGTGCCAGCAGCAGATGGCGGGATCCCAAAGAGACCCAGTACTTC
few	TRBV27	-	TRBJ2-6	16	CASSFFPGTGANVLTF	TGTGCCAGCAGTTTTTTCCCAGGGACTGGGGCCAACGTCCTGACTTTC
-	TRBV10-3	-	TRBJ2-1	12	CATGASDLEGFF	TGTGCCACCGGGGCTAGCGACCTTGAGGGGTTCTTC
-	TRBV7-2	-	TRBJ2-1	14	CASSLDGGYNEQFF	TGTGCCAGCAGCCTGGACGGTGGCTACAATGAGCAGTTCTTC
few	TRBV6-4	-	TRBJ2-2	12	CASRGDTGELFF	TGTGCCAGCAGAGGAGATACCGGGGAGCTGTTTTTT
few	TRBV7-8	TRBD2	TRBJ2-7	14	CASSLITGGVRLYF	TGTGCCAGCAGCTTAATTACGGGAGGGGTACGACTGTACTTC
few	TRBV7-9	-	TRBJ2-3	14	CASRSSGSPDTQYF	TGTGCCAGCAGATCCAGTGGGAGCCCAGATACGCAGTATTTT